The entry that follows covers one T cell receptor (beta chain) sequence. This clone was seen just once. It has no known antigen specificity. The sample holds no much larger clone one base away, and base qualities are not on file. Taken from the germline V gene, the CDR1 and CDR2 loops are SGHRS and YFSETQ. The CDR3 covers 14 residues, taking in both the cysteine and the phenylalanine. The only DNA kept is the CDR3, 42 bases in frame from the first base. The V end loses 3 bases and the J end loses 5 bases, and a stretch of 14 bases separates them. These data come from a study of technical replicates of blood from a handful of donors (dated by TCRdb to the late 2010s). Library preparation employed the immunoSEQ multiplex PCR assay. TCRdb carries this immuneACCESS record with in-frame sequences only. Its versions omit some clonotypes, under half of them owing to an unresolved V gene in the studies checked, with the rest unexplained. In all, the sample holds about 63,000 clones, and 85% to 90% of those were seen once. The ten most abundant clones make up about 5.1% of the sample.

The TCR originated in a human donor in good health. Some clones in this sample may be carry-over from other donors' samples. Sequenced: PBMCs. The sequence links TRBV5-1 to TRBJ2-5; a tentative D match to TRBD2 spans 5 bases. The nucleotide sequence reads TGCGCCAGCAGCTCTTTTGGCGACTACGAGACCCAGTACTTC. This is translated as CASSSFGDYETQYF.